This TCR beta chain was retrieved from a study of OX40 agonist ivuxolimab in advanced cancers. Study conclusions and caveats: The study observed clonal expansion of CD4+ and CD8+ blood T cells by week 6 at 0.1 to 3.0 mg/kg.

Produced via immunoSEQ multiplex PCR; TCRdb's table is partial and in-frame only. This sample has some 62,000 clones; 70% to 90% occur once, and the top ten carry roughly 3.5%. Comment on this clone: Its antigen is currently unknown.

In germline, CDR1 is LGHNT, CDR2 FRNRAP. V shed 3 bases, J shed 6 bases, and the junction held 11 bases outside the gene matches. This CDR3 contains 17 residues. The receptor's source is an adult with an advanced solid tumor such as melanoma, head and neck, liver or kidney cancer. This sequence joins TRBV12-5 and TRBJ2-1, with 10 bases aligning to TRBD2. The sequencing here drew on CD4+ or CD8+ T cells sorted from blood, taken in a trial of the OX40 agonist ivuxolimab. The CDR3 DNA reads as TGTGCTAGTGGTTTTGAAAAGCGGGAGGGTGTTTTCAATGAGCAGTTCTTC. Protein product: CASGFEKREGVFNEQFF.